The rows below give T cell receptor beta chains drawn from one sample of a study of T cells after yellow fever vaccination. TCRdb used MiXCR to reprocess the 5' RACE reads, holding one entry per CDR3 protein. In the table there are approximately 610,000 distinct CDR3 sequences, about a sixth of which are singletons. The material was PBMCs, obtained about 5 days after the first yellow fever vaccination. The origin of the receptors is a man aged 18-30 years who received the YFV17D yellow fever vaccine. The CDR3 runs from the conserved cysteine through the conserved F or W.

V gene: TRBV7-2; J gene: TRBJ2-5; CDR3 protein: CASSPEDRVETQYF
V gene: TRBV20-1; J gene: TRBJ1-5; CDR3 protein: CSARTGTRDQPQHF
V gene: TRBV9; J gene: TRBJ1-6; CDR3 protein: CASSVGDTNSPLHF
V gene: TRBV6-1; J gene: TRBJ2-3; CDR3 protein: CASSPRDTRDTQYF
V gene: TRBV20-1; J gene: TRBJ2-7; CDR3 protein: CSARLGYSHEQYF
V gene: TRBV5-6; J gene: TRBJ2-7; CDR3 protein: CASTLDSREQYF
V gene: TRBV20-1; J gene: TRBJ1-5; CDR3 protein: CSARTSNQPQHF
V gene: TRBV5-5; J gene: TRBJ2-5; CDR3 protein: CASSTGGDIATQYF
V gene: TRBV11-2; J gene: TRBJ2-2; CDR3 protein: CASSLAGQGNDGELFF
V gene: TRBV7-2; J gene: TRBJ2-7; CDR3 protein: CASTPGSSYEQYF
V gene: TRBV5-1; J gene: TRBJ2-7; CDR3 protein: CASSLRPSYEQYF
V gene: TRBV29-1; J gene: TRBJ1-4; CDR3 protein: CSVGSQGDEKLFF
V gene: TRBV4-2; J gene: TRBJ1-3; CDR3 protein: CASSQEGSGFSGNTIYF
V gene: TRBV20-1; J gene: TRBJ1-2; CDR3 protein: CSARGSWGTNNYGYTF
V gene: TRBV4-1; J gene: TRBJ2-4; CDR3 protein: CASSHAGVAKNIQYF
V gene: TRBV5-1; J gene: TRBJ2-5; CDR3 protein: CASSLPGSEQTQYF
V gene: TRBV7-2; J gene: TRBJ2-3; CDR3 protein: CASSSPRSTLADTQYF
V gene: TRBV6-1; J gene: TRBJ2-3; CDR3 protein: CASPWTSGWISTDTQYF
V gene: TRBV12-3/TRBV12-4; J gene: TRBJ1-6; CDR3 protein: CASTLTEDNSPLHF
V gene: TRBV28; J gene: TRBJ2-7; CDR3 protein: CATQQFTSGTGDPYEQYF
V gene: TRBV29-1; J gene: TRBJ1-2; CDR3 protein: CSVDSGLGYGYTF
V gene: TRBV25-1; J gene: TRBJ1-6; CDR3 protein: CASSRGLLHSPLHF
V gene: TRBV12-3/TRBV12-4; J gene: TRBJ1-6; CDR3 protein: CASREGGSNNSPLHF
V gene: TRBV25-1; J gene: TRBJ1-6; CDR3 protein: CASSEGTSWNSPLHF
V gene: TRBV4-1; J gene: TRBJ2-1; CDR3 protein: CASSQERAGIYNEQFF
V gene: TRBV7-2; J gene: TRBJ1-1; CDR3 protein: CASSLTREGSEAFF
V gene: TRBV7-3; J gene: TRBJ1-6; CDR3 protein: CASSEDGSSYNSPLHF
V gene: TRBV20-1; J gene: TRBJ2-1; CDR3 protein: CSAARTGGNSEQFF
V gene: TRBV12-3/TRBV12-4; J gene: TRBJ2-3; CDR3 protein: CASRLAGDTDTQYF
V gene: TRBV5-6; J gene: TRBJ2-1; CDR3 protein: CASSLGTGGWSPGDEQFF
V gene: TRBV5-1; J gene: TRBJ2-5; CDR3 protein: CASSSGQGWQETQYF
V gene: TRBV11-1; J gene: TRBJ2-6; CDR3 protein: CASSFGYSGANVLTF
V gene: TRBV5-1; J gene: TRBJ2-7; CDR3 protein: CASSTNTGPYEQYF
V gene: TRBV7-2; J gene: TRBJ2-1; CDR3 protein: CASSLPAGAYNEQFF
V gene: TRBV20-1; J gene: TRBJ2-1; CDR3 protein: CSASDRGISEQFF
V gene: TRBV12-3/TRBV12-4; J gene: TRBJ2-5; CDR3 protein: CASSLFKGHETQYF
V gene: TRBV28; J gene: TRBJ2-7; CDR3 protein: CASSSPGTRTSYEQYF
V gene: TRBV4-1; J gene: TRBJ2-7; CDR3 protein: CASSQDWDRGEQYF
V gene: TRBV29-1; J gene: TRBJ2-5; CDR3 protein: CSVNKAGRGETQYF
V gene: TRBV27; J gene: TRBJ1-5; CDR3 protein: CASRSSDHSNQPQHF
V gene: TRBV28; J gene: TRBJ2-1; CDR3 protein: CASSFPLSGGSYNEQFF